The entry below describes one T cell receptor beta chain. Antigen: not known. Clones were read by immunoSEQ multiplex PCR, and TCRdb kept only the in-frame ones, dropping some. Of 110,000 to 150,000 clones listed, around 85% are singletons. The entry originates in a study of T cell responses to AZD1222 COVID-19 vaccine. Points from the study as a whole: Researchers report vaccine-associated CD4 TCRs spanning spike, with dominance at 160-218 and 743-854. Baseline seropositives among AZD1222 recipients totaled only five or six. Most donors were white British, females outnumbered males, and clonal diversity was possibly underestimated.

The CDR3 covers 16 residues. In germline, CDR1 is MNHEY, CDR2 SVGAGI. The trim removed 4 bases at V and 7 bases at J, leaving 8 bases unmatched. The sample here was peripheral blood, taken on day 0 of AZD1222 vaccination. The V call is TRBV6-5, the J call TRBJ2-1; 12 bases fit TRBD2. The TCR was taken from an adult in good health. CDR3 amino acids: CASSSPGLAGGNEQFF. As DNA, the CDR3 is TGTGCCAGCAGTTCCCCTGGGCTAGCGGGAGGGAATGAGCAGTTCTTC.